Sequencing of this T cell receptor beta chain was carried out in a study of T cell repertoires in cytomegalovirus infection. Study at large: A matching HLA type, together with CMV infection, was signaled by public TCR beta signatures.

Overall study results and limits: Cumulated frequencies of public TCR beta families served to identify carriers of CMV plus the relevant HLA.

TCRdb reprocessed the reads via MiXCR and lists one record per CDR3 protein. Of just over 150,000 distinct CDR3 sequences in the sample, less than 25% were seen once. This clonotype showed up many times. Its antigen is still unknown. This CDR3 is built from 15 residues. The V end was cut by 3 bases, the J end by 4 bases, with 15 bases between. CDR1 is SGHVS, CDR2 FQNEAQ, per germline. This clonotype was sampled from a human donor in good health (CMV status not recorded). Some clones in this sample may be carry-over from other donors' samples. J is TRBJ1-2 and V is TRBV7-8; D call uncertain. Sample: PBMCs. The DNA of the CDR3 is TGTGCCAGCAGCTTTGGGCGGGCCGGAGTCTATGGCTACACCTTC. Translating gives CASSFGRAGVYGYTF.